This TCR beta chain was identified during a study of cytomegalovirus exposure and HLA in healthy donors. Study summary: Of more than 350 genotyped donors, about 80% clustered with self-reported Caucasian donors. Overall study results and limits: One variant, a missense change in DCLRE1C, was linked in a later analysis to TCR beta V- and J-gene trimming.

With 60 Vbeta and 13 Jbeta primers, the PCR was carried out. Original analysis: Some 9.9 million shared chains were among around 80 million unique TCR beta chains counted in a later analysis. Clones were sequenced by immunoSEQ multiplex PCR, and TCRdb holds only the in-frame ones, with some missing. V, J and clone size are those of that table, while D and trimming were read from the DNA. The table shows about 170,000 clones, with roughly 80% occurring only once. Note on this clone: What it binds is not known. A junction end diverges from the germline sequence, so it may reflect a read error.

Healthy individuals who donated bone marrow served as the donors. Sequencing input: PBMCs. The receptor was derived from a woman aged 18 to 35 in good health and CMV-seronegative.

The CDR3 spells CASSQDLSAGGGYGQYF. DNA of the CDR3: TGTGCCAGCAGCCAAGATCTCAGCGCCGGAGGAGGGTACGGGCAGTACTTC. The genes are TRBV4-2 and TRBJ2-7; TRBD2 is a possible D gene (6 bases). This CDR3 is 17 amino acids long. The germline V gene has CDR1 LGHNA and CDR2 YNFKEQ.